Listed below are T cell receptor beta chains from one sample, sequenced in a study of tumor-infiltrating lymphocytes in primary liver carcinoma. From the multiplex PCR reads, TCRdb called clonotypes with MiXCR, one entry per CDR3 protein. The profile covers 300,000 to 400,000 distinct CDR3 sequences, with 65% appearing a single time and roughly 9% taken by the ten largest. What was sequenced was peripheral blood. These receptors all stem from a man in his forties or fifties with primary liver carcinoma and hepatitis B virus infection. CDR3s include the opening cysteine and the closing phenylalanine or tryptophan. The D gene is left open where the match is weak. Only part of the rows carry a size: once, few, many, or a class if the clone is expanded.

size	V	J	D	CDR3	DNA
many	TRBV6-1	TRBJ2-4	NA	CASNVGPAKNIQYF	NA
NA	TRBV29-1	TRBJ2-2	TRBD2	CSASGTSGRTGELFF	TGCAGCGCGTCCGGGACTAGCGGGAGAACCGGGGAGCTGTTTTTC
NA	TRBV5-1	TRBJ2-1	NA	CASRTGDYSEQFF	TGCGCCAGCAGGACTGGAGACTACAGTGAGCAGTTCTTC
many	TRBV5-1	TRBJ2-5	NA	CASSLGANQETQYF	TGCGCCAGCAGCTTGGGCGCCAACCAAGAGACCCAGTACTTC
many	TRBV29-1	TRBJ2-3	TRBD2	CSVWSRGRASFVTDTQYF	TGCAGCGTGTGGTCTCGAGGGAGGGCCTCTTTCGTGACAGATACGCAGTATTTT
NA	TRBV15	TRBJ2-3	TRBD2	CATSRGLLAGHTDTQYF	TGTGCCACCAGCAGAGGCTTACTAGCGGGGCACACAGATACGCAGTATTTT
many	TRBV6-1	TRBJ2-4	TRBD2	CASSSPRTSGRPSRNIQYF	TGTGCCAGCAGTTCTCCTCGGACTAGCGGGAGGCCGTCCAGAAACATTCAGTACTTC
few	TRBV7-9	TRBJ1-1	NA	CASSFSANTEAFF	TGTGCCAGCAGTTTTTCAGCGAACACTGAAGCTTTCTTT
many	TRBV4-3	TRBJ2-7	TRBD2	CASSQDIALAGVPYEQYF	TGCGCCAGCAGCCAGGACATTGCGTTGGCGGGAGTGCCCTACGAGCAGTACTTC
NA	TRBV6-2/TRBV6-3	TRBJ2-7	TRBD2	CTSSSGTSGSLYEQYF	TGTACCAGCAGTTCCGGGACTAGCGGGTCTCTCTACGAGCAGTACTTC
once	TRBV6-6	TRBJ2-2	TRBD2	CASSSPRLAEGGELFF	TGTGCCAGCAGTTCACCGAGACTAGCGGAAGGGGGGGAGCTGTTTTTT
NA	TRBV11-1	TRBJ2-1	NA	CASSLEDSIEQFF	TGTGCTAGCAGCTTGGAAGATAGTATCGAGCAGTTCTTC
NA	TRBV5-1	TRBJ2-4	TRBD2	CASSLELGRGVAKNIQCF	TGCGCCAGCAGCTTGGAATTAGGACGGGGGGTAGCCAAAAACATTCAGTGCTTC
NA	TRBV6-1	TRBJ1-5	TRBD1	CASSGPGGRTGGDQPQHF	TGTGCCAGCAGTGGCCCAGGGGGGCGGACAGGGGGCGATCAGCCCCAGCATTTT
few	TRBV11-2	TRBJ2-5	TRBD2	CASSLGTGGDKETQYF	TGTGCCAGCAGCCTCGGGACGGGAGGGGACAAGGAGACCCAGTACTTC
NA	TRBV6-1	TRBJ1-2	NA	CASSEASPGVDYAF	TGTGCCAGCAGTGAAGCAAGTCCAGGAGTTGACTACGCCTTC
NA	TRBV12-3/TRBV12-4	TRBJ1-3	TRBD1	CASSLGTGDGNTIYF	TGTGCCAGCAGTTTGGGGACAGGGGATGGGAACACCATATATTTT
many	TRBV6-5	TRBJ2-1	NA	CASSRDFRLNEQFF	TGTGCCAGCAGCCGGGACTTCAGGCTAAATGAGCAGTTCTTC
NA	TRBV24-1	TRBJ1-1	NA	CATSGGLNTEAFF	TGTGCCACCAGTGGAGGCCTGAACACTGAAGCTTTCTTT
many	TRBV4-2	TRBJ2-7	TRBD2	CASSQGSGTSQEYEQYF	TGTGCCAGCAGCCAGGGCTCCGGGACTAGTCAAGAGTACGAGCAGTACTTC
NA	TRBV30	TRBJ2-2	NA	CAWSDIAGVGELFF	TGTGCCTGGAGTGATATAGCTGGAGTCGGGGAGCTGTTTTTT
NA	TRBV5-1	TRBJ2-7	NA	CASSSDGTPLYEQYF	TGCGCCAGCAGCTCGGACGGGACTCCTCTCTACGAGCAGTACTTC
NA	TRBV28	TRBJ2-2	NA	CASSLISGTARSRELFF	TGTGCCAGCAGTTTAATTTCTGGCACAGCTCGCAGCAGGGAGCTGTTTTTT
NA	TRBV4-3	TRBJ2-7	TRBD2	CAGGQGTSGTYEQYF	TGCGCCGGTGGCCAAGGGACTAGCGGAACCTACGAGCAGTACTTC
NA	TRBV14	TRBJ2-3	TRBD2	CANSRTSGNTDTQYF	TGTGCCAACAGCCGAACTAGCGGGAACACAGATACGCAGTATTTT
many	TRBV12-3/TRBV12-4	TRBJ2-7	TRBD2	CASSLSGGSYEQYF	TGTGCCAGCAGCCTTAGCGGGGGCTCCTACGAGCAGTACTTC
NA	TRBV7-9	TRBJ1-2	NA	CASSFNSAATF	TGTGCCAGCAGCTTTAACAGCGCCGCAACCTTC
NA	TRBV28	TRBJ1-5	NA	CASSLPPAYRPQHF	TGTGCCAGCAGTTTACCGCCAGCCTATCGGCCCCAGCATTTT
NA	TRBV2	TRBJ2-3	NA	CASKRKAVTDTQYF	TGTGCCAGCAAGCGAAAAGCGGTCACAGATACGCAGTATTTT
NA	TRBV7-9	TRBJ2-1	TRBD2	CASSLVMGRTRHEQFF	TGTGCCAGCAGCTTAGTTATGGGCAGGACTAGGCATGAGCAGTTCTTC
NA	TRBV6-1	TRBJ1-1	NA	CATRATEAFF	TGTGCCACGAGAGCAACTGAAGCTTTCTTT
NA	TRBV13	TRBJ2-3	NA	CASSLRRGRGTSGDTQYF	TGTGCCAGCAGCTTAAGGAGGGGGCGAGGGACTTCAGGAGATACGCAGTATTTT
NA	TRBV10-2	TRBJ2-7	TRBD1	CVSSDTGDAYEQYF	TGCGTCAGCAGTGATACAGGGGACGCCTACGAGCAGTACTTC
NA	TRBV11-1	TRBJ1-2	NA	CGSSLDDGDGYTF	TGTGGCAGCAGCTTAGACGATGGAGATGGCTACACCTTC
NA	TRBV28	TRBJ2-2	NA	CASRPRDSGNTGELFF	TGTGCCAGCAGACCCCGTGATAGCGGGAACACCGGGGAGCTGTTTTTT
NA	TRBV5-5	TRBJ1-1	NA	CASNLAQAMNTEAFF	TGTGCCAGCAATTTGGCCCAAGCCATGAACACTGAAGCTTTCTTT
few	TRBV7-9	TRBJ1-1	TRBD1	CASSSYRGQTEAFF	TGTGCCAGCAGCTCCTACAGGGGGCAGACTGAAGCTTTCTTT
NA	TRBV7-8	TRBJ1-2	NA	CASSSTANYGYTF	TGTGCCAGCAGCTCGACAGCTAACTATGGCTACACCTTC
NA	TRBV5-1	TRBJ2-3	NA	CASSLGSTGTDTQYF	TGCGCCAGCAGCTTGGGAAGTACGGGCACAGATACGCAGTATTTT
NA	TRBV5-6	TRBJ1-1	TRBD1	CASRTGWGTEDFF	TGTGCCAGCAGGACAGGGTGGGGCACTGAAGATTTCTTT
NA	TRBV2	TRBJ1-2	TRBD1	CASSEAPGTVYGYTF	TGTGCCAGCAGTGAAGCACCCGGGACAGTCTATGGCTACACCTTC
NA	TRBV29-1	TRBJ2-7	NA	CRVGLAAGSYEQYF	TGCCGCGTCGGATTAGCAGCAGGCTCCTACGAGCAGTACTTC
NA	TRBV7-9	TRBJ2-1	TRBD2	CASSLWTSGRDNEQFF	TGTGCCAGCAGCTTATGGACTAGCGGGAGAGACAATGAGCAGTTCTTC
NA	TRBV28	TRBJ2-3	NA	CASSPRLIDTQYF	TGTGCCAGCAGTCCGAGGCTTATAGATACGCAGTATTTT
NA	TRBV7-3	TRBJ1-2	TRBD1	CASSRDRGYAYTF	TGTGCCAGCAGCCGTGACAGGGGATATGCCTACACCTTC
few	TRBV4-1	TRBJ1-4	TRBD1	CASSQDGTGRSEKLFF	TGCGCCAGCAGCCAAGATGGGACAGGGAGGAGTGAAAAACTGTTTTTT
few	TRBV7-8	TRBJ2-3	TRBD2	CASSLASGYTDTQYF	TGTGCCAGCAGCTTGGCTAGCGGGTACACAGATACGCAGTATTTT
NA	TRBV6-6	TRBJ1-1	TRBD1	CASSDGQDHTEAFF	TGTGCCAGCAGTGACGGACAGGACCACACTGAAGCTTTCTTT
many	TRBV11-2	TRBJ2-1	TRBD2	CASSLGLAYNEQFF	TGTGCCAGCAGCTTAGGACTAGCTTACAATGAGCAGTTCTTC
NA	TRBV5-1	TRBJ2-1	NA	CASRPWTTWNEQFF	TGCGCCAGCAGGCCCTGGACTACGTGGAATGAGCAGTTCTTC
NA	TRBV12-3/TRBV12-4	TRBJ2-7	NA	CASSLERAGVYEQYF	TGTGCCAGCAGTTTAGAGCGGGCTGGGGTATACGAGCAGTACTTC